The rows below give T cell receptor beta chains drawn from one sample of a study of identical twins. Each CDR3 protein gets one entry after TCRdb re-called the 5' RACE reads with MiXCR. The sample has around 220,000 distinct CDR3 sequences, roughly an eighth seen once. The specimen sequenced was memory (CD45RO+) T cells sorted from blood. The receptors come from a woman between 18 and 29 years old in good health. Each CDR3 is given with its conserved first and last residue. Each record gives: J gene, V gene, clone size, D gene, CDR3 length, CDR3 protein, CDR3 DNA. A D gene is named only where the DNA matches it firmly. Clone sizes are given selectively: once, few, many, or a class where the clone is expanded.

j_call: TRBJ1-2
v_call: TRBV7-2
clone_size: .
d_call: .
cdr3_length: 13
cdr3_aa: CASSLDPNLGYTF
cdr3_nt: TGTGCCAGCAGCTTAGACCCTAACTTGGGCTACACCTTC

j_call: TRBJ2-5
v_call: TRBV20-1
clone_size: few
d_call: .
cdr3_length: 12
cdr3_aa: CSARRQQETQYF
cdr3_nt: TGCAGTGCTAGAAGACAGCAAGAGACCCAGTACTTC

j_call: TRBJ2-7
v_call: TRBV29-1
clone_size: .
d_call: TRBD1
cdr3_length: 14
cdr3_aa: CSVKGDQGVHEQYF
cdr3_nt: TGCAGCGTAAAAGGGGATCAGGGGGTCCACGAGCAGTACTTC

j_call: TRBJ1-1
v_call: TRBV5-5
clone_size: many
d_call: TRBD1
cdr3_length: 15
cdr3_aa: CASSPGQGFPTEAFF
cdr3_nt: TGTGCCAGCAGCCCGGGACAGGGGTTTCCCACTGAAGCTTTCTTT

j_call: TRBJ1-4
v_call: TRBV20-1
clone_size: few
d_call: .
cdr3_length: 12
cdr3_aa: CSAYGYNEKLFF
cdr3_nt: TGCAGTGCCTATGGATATAATGAAAAACTGTTTTTT

j_call: TRBJ1-4
v_call: TRBV20-1
clone_size: .
d_call: .
cdr3_length: 16
cdr3_aa: CSAISQTGKTNEKLFF
cdr3_nt: TGCAGTGCTATCTCTCAAACAGGGAAAACTAATGAAAAACTGTTTTTT

j_call: TRBJ2-3
v_call: TRBV3-1
clone_size: few
d_call: TRBD1
cdr3_length: 13
cdr3_aa: CASSPGQAFTQYF
cdr3_nt: TGTGCCAGCAGCCCCGGACAGGCCTTTACGCAGTATTTT

j_call: TRBJ2-1
v_call: TRBV20-1
clone_size: many
d_call: .
cdr3_length: 10
cdr3_aa: CSALYNEQFF
cdr3_nt: TGCAGTGCCTTGTACAATGAGCAGTTCTTC

j_call: TRBJ2-7
v_call: TRBV4-3
clone_size: many
d_call: .
cdr3_length: 15
cdr3_aa: CASSQDVAISYEQYF
cdr3_nt: TGCGCCAGCAGCCAAGACGTGGCCATCTCCTACGAGCAGTACTTC

j_call: TRBJ2-1
v_call: TRBV7-2
clone_size: .
d_call: .
cdr3_length: 13
cdr3_aa: CASSLGTWNEQFF
cdr3_nt: TGTGCCAGCAGCTTAGGGACGTGGAATGAGCAGTTCTTC

j_call: TRBJ2-1
v_call: TRBV7-2
clone_size: many
d_call: .
cdr3_length: 13
cdr3_aa: CASSLEPDNEQFF
cdr3_nt: TGTGCCAGCAGCTTAGAACCGGACAATGAGCAGTTCTTC

j_call: TRBJ1-2
v_call: TRBV29-1
clone_size: many
d_call: .
cdr3_length: 13
cdr3_aa: CSVGATGSYGYTF
cdr3_nt: TGCAGCGTTGGCGCGACTGGATCCTATGGCTACACCTTC

j_call: TRBJ2-1
v_call: TRBV20-1
clone_size: few
d_call: .
cdr3_length: 14
cdr3_aa: CSALTLGGGEGQFF
cdr3_nt: TGCAGTGCCCTAACACTGGGGGGCGGTGAAGGGCAGTTCTTC

j_call: TRBJ2-2
v_call: TRBV12-3/TRBV12-4
clone_size: many
d_call: .
cdr3_length: 14
cdr3_aa: CASSLGGKIGELFF
cdr3_nt: TGTGCCAGCAGTTTAGGGGGGAAGATCGGGGAGCTGTTTTTT

j_call: TRBJ1-5
v_call: TRBV28
clone_size: few
d_call: TRBD1
cdr3_length: 14
cdr3_aa: CASSLPDRGQTQHF
cdr3_nt: TGTGCCAGCAGTTTACCGGACAGGGGACAGACCCAGCATTTT

j_call: TRBJ1-5
v_call: TRBV2
clone_size: .
d_call: TRBD1
cdr3_length: 17
cdr3_aa: CASSGQTGAFGNQPQHF
cdr3_nt: TGTGCCAGCAGTGGTCAAACAGGGGCCTTCGGCAATCAGCCCCAGCATTTT

j_call: TRBJ2-1
v_call: TRBV5-1
clone_size: .
d_call: TRBD2
cdr3_length: 17
cdr3_aa: CASSLALRGGAYNEQFF
cdr3_nt: TGCGCCAGCAGCTTGGCTCTCCGCGGGGGGGCTTACAATGAGCAGTTCTTC

j_call: TRBJ1-1
v_call: TRBV12-3/TRBV12-4
clone_size: .
d_call: .
cdr3_length: 14
cdr3_aa: CASSPARGNTEAFF
cdr3_nt: TGTGCCAGCAGTCCAGCGCGGGGAAACACTGAAGCTTTCTTT

j_call: TRBJ2-3
v_call: TRBV18
clone_size: .
d_call: .
cdr3_length: 14
cdr3_aa: CASSPRDRADTQYF
cdr3_nt: TGTGCCAGCTCACCCCGGGACCGTGCAGATACGCAGTATTTT

j_call: TRBJ1-2
v_call: TRBV3-1
clone_size: .
d_call: .
cdr3_length: 12
cdr3_aa: CASSQQDYGYTF
cdr3_nt: TGTGCCAGCAGCCAACAGGACTATGGCTACACCTTC

j_call: TRBJ1-2
v_call: TRBV12-3/TRBV12-4
clone_size: many
d_call: TRBD1
cdr3_length: 14
cdr3_aa: CASSLGQVGYGYTF
cdr3_nt: TGTGCCAGCAGTTTGGGACAGGTTGGCTATGGCTACACCTTC

j_call: TRBJ2-2
v_call: TRBV27
clone_size: few
d_call: .
cdr3_length: 13
cdr3_aa: CASSLSFVGELFF
cdr3_nt: TGTGCCAGCAGTTTAAGCTTTGTTGGGGAGCTGTTTTTT

j_call: TRBJ2-3
v_call: TRBV6-5
clone_size: .
d_call: .
cdr3_length: 16
cdr3_aa: CASSYHASARADTQYF
cdr3_nt: TGTGCCAGCAGTTACCACGCTAGTGCTCGCGCAGATACGCAGTATTTT

j_call: TRBJ2-1
v_call: TRBV6-1
clone_size: few
d_call: TRBD1
cdr3_length: 15
cdr3_aa: CASTKGQGAYNEQFF
cdr3_nt: TGTGCCAGCACCAAGGGACAGGGGGCCTACAATGAGCAGTTCTTC

j_call: TRBJ1-1
v_call: TRBV6-1
clone_size: .
d_call: .
cdr3_length: 14
cdr3_aa: CASTNSDMNTEAFF
cdr3_nt: TGTGCCAGCACGAACAGCGACATGAACACTGAAGCTTTCTTT

j_call: TRBJ2-1
v_call: TRBV4-1
clone_size: .
d_call: .
cdr3_length: 17
cdr3_aa: CASSQDPRRSSYNEQFF
cdr3_nt: TGCGCCAGCAGCCAAGATCCTAGAAGGAGCTCCTACAATGAGCAGTTCTTC

j_call: TRBJ2-2
v_call: TRBV7-2
clone_size: once
d_call: .
cdr3_length: 13
cdr3_aa: CASSWRGAGELFF
cdr3_nt: TGTGCCAGCAGTTGGCGAGGGGCCGGGGAGCTGTTTTTT